This T cell receptor beta chain was recovered during a study of blood T cells in healthy people across ages. Findings and caveats of the study: Naive and antigen-experienced cells were not separated, limiting conclusive comparison.

Then a second PCR, running about 6 to 11 cycles, was carried out with a sample-barcoded 5' primer and a J-beta primer mix. TCRdb reanalysed the 5' RACE reads using MiXCR and keeps one entry per CDR3 protein. Of 800,000 or so distinct CDR3 sequences in the sample, 62% were seen once. CDR1 and CDR2 from the germline V gene are SGHVS and FNYEAQ. V shed 1 base and J shed 7 bases, with 14 bases lying between them. This CDR3 spans 14 amino acids. As to this clonotype: The antigen is not known.

Source material: blood. The clonotype was recovered from a man under 40 in good health. The rearrangement uses TRBV7-6 and TRBJ2-7; D is possibly TRBD2 (6 bases). This CDR3 is CASSLVHDSGEQYF. Here the CDR3 DNA reads TGTGCCAGCAGCTTAGTTCATGACAGCGGGGAGCAGTACTTC.